Listed below are T cell receptor beta chains from one sample, sequenced in a study of blood T cell repertoires in COVID-19. TCRdb keeps only in-frame clones here, not all; method: immunoSEQ multiplex PCR. The sample lists 330,000 or so clones, approximately 86% occurring once. Sequencing input: peripheral blood. These receptors came from a man in his thirties or forties with COVID-19, enrolled during active disease. The CDR3 runs from the conserved cysteine through the conserved F or W. Each record gives: clone size, V gene, J gene, D gene, CDR3 DNA, CDR3 protein. The D gene is left open where the match is weak. Rows may omit the clone size; those that give it use once, few, many or a size class.

>NA|TRBV7-2|TRBJ2-7|NA
TGTGCCAGCAGCCTCTCAGGGATACGCTCCTACGAGCAGTACTTC
CASSLSGIRSYEQYF
>NA|TRBV28|TRBJ2-1|NA
TGTGCCAGCAGTCATGGGTTCGGGACATACTCCTACAATGAGCAGTTCTTC
CASSHGFGTYSYNEQFF
>NA|TRBV7-2|TRBJ1-4|TRBD1
TGTGCCAGCAGCCCGCAGACAGGGTGGGAGGAAAAACTGTTTTTT
CASSPQTGWEEKLFF
>NA|TRBV2|TRBJ1-1|NA
TGTGCCAGCAGTGGGCCCCGGGGAGCTTTCTTT
CASSGPRGAFF
>NA|TRBV3-1/TRBV3-2|TRBJ1-2|NA
TGTGCCAGCAGCCCCCAGAACGCCTATGGCTACACCTTC
CASSPQNAYGYTF
>NA|TRBV7-9|TRBJ2-3|NA
TGTGCCAGCAGCTTGACATGGACAGATACGCAGTATTTT
CASSLTWTDTQYF
>once|TRBV18|TRBJ1-2|TRBD1
TGTGCCAGCTCACCAGAGTCCAGGGGGAGCTACACCTTC
CASSPESRGSYTF
>NA|TRBV9|TRBJ2-3|NA
TGTGCCAGCAGCGTAGAGAGGGTGCGTACAGATACGCAGTATTTT
CASSVERVRTDTQYF
>NA|TRBV24-1|TRBJ2-7|TRBD1
TGTGCCACCAGTGATGACAGGGGCCCTGACGGCTACGAGCAGTACTTC
CATSDDRGPDGYEQYF
>once|TRBV19|TRBJ1-2|TRBD1
TGTGCCAGTAGTATAGAAGGCTCAACAGGGGGACGGGGCTACACCTTC
CASSIEGSTGGRGYTF
>NA|TRBV5-1|TRBJ1-1|TRBD1
TGCGCCAGCAGCTTGAGGACAGGGATGACCACTGAAGCTTTCTTT
CASSLRTGMTTEAFF
>once|TRBV6-2/TRBV6-3|TRBJ2-7|TRBD1
TGTGCCAGCAGTTACTCTCGACAGGGAAATTCCTACGAGCAGTACTTC
CASSYSRQGNSYEQYF
>NA|TRBV29-1|TRBJ2-7|TRBD1
TGCAGCGTGACTTGGGACAGGCCATACGAGCAGTACTTC
CSVTWDRPYEQYF
>NA|TRBV5-1|TRBJ2-1|TRBD1
TGCGCCAGCAGCTTGGCCAACTGGCGGGACAGGGATAACAATGAGCAGTTCTTC
CASSLANWRDRDNNEQFF